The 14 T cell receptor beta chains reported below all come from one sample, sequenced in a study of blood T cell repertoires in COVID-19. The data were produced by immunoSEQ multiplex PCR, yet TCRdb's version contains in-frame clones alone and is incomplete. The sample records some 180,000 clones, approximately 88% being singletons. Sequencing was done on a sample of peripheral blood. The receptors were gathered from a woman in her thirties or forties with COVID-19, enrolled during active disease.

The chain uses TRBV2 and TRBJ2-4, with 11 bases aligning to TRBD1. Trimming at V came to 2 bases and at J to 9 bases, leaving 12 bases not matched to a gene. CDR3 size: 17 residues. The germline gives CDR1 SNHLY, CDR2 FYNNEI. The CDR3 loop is CASSEPGTGGGLGIQYF. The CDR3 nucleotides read TGTGCCAGCAGTGAACCCGGGACAGGGGGGGGCTTGGGCATTCAGTACTTC.

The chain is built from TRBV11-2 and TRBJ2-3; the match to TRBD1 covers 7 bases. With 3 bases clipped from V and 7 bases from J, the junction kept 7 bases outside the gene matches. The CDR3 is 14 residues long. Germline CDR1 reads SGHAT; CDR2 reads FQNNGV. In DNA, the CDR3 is TGTGCCAGCAGCTTTTACAGGGGTGTTTATACGCAGTATTTT. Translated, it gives CASSFYRGVYTQYF. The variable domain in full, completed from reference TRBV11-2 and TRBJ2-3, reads EAGVAQSPRYKIIEKRQSVAFWCNPISGHATLYWYQQILGQGPKLLIQFQNNGVVDDSQLPKDRFSAERLKGVDSTLKIQPAKLEDSAVYLCASSFYRGVYTQYFGPGTRLTVL.

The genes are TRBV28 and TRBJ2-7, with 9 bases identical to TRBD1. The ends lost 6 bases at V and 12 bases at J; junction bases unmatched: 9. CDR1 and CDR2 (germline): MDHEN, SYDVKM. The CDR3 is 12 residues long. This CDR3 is CASREGQGNPYF. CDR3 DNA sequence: TGTGCCAGCAGAGAGGGACAGGGAAACCCGTACTTC.

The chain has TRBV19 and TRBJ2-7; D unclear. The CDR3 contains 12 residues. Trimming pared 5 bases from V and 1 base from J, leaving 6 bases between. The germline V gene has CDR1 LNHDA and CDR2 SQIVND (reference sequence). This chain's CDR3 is CASSPPSYEQYF. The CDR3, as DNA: TGTGCCAGTAGTCCCCCATCCTACGAGCAGTACTTC.

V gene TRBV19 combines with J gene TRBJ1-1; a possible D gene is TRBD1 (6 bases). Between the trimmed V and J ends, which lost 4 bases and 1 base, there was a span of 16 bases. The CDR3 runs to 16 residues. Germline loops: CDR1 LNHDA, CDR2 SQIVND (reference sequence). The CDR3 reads CASSNVIQGPNTEAFF. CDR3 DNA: TGTGCCAGTAGTAACGTGATACAGGGCCCGAACACTGAAGCTTTCTTT.

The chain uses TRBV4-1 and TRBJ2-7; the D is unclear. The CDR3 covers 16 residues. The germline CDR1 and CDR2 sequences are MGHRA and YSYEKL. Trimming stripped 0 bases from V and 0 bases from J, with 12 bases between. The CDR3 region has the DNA TGCGCCAGCAGCCAAGATTTCCCGAGGAGCTCCTACGAGCAGTACTTC. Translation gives CASSQDFPRSSYEQYF.

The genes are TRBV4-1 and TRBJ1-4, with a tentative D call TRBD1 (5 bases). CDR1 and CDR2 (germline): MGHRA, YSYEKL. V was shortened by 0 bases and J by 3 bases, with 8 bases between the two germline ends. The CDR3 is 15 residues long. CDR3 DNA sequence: TGCGCCAGCAGCCAAGATAGGGGCCCTAATGAAAAACTGTTTTTT. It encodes CASSQDRGPNEKLFF.

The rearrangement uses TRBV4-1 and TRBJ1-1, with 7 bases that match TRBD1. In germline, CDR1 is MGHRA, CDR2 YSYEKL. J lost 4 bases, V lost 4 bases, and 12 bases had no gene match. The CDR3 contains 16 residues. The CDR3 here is CASSPGQVMYGTEAFF. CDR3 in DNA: TGCGCCAGCAGCCCCGGACAGGTGATGTACGGCACTGAAGCTTTCTTT.

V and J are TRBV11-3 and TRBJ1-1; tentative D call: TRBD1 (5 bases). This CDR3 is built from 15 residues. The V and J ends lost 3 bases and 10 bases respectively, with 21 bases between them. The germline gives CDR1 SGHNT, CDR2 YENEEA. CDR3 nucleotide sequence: TGTGCCAGCAGCTTCAAGAATCTTGGGCAAAGGGGAGCTTTCTTT. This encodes CASSFKNLGQRGAFF.

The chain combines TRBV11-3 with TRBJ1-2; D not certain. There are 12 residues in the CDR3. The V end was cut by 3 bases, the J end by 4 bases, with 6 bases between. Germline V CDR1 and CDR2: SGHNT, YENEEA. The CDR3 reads CASSLSGYGYTF. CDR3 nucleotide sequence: TGTGCCAGCAGCTTGTCGGGCTATGGCTACACCTTC.

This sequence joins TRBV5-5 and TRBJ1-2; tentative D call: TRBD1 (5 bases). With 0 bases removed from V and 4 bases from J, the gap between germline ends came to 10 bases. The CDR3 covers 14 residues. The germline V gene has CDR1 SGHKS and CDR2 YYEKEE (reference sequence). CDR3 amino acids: CASSLATARYGYTF. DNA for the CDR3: TGTGCCAGCAGCTTGGCGACAGCCCGCTATGGCTACACCTTC.

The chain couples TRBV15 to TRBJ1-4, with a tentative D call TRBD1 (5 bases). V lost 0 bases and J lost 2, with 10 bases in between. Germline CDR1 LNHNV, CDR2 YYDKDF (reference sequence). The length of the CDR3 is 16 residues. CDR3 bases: TGTGCCACCAGCAGAGATAGGGGCAGCACTAATGAAAAACTGTTTTTT. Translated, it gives CATSRDRGSTNEKLFF.

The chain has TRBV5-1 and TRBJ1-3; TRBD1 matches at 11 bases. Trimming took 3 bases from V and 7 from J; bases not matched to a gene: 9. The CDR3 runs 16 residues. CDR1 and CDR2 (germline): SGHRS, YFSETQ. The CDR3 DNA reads TGCGCCAGCAGCTCCCCGGGACAGGGGGATAGGAACACCATATATTTT. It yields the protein CASSSPGQGDRNTIYF. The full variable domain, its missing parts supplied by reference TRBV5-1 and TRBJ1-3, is KAGVTQTPRYLIKTRGQQVTLSCSPISGHRSVSWYQQTPGQGLQFLFEYFSETQRNKGNFPGRFSGRQFSNSRSEMNVSTLELGDSALYLCASSSPGQGDRNTIYFGEGSWLTVV.

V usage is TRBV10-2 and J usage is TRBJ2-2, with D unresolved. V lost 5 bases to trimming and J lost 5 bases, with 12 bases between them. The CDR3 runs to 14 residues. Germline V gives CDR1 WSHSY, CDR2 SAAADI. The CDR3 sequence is CASSTTAITGELFF. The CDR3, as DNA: TGCGCCAGCAGTACCACTGCGATAACCGGGGAGCTGTTTTTT.